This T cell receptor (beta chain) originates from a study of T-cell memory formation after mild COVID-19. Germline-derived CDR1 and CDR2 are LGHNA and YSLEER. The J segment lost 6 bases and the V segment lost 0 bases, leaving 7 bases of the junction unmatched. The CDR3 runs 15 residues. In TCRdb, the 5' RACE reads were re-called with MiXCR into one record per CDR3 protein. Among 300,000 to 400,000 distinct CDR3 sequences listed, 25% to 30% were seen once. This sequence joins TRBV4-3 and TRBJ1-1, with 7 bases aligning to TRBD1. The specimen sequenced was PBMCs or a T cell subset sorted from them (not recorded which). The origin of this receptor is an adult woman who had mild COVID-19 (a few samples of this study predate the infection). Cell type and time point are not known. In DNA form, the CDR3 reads TGCGCCAGCAGCCAAGATTTTACAGGGGACCCTGAAGCTTTCTTT. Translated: CASSQDFTGDPEAFF.